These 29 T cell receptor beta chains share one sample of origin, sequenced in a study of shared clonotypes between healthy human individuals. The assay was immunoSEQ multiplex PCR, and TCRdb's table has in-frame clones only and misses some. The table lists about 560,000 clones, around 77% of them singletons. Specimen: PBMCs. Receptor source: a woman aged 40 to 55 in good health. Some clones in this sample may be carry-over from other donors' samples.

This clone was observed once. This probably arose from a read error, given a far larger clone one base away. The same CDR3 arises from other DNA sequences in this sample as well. CDR3: CARSLAPGTSVPWPF. The CDR3 region has the DNA TGTGCCAGAAGCTTGGCCCCCGGGACTAGCGTACCCTGGCCCTTT. The chain uses TRBV5-3 and TRBJ2-7; 10 bases match TRBD2. TRBV5-3 is sorted into the ORF group, with uncertain function. The CDR3 totals 15 residues.

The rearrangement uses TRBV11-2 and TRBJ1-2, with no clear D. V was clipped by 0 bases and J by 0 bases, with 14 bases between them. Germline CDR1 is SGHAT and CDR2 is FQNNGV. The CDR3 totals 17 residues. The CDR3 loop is CASSLDGRTLPNYGYTF. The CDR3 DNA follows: TGTGCCAGCAGCTTAGACGGCAGGACCCTTCCTAACTATGGCTACACCTTC. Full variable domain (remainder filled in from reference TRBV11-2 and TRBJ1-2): EAGVAQSPRYKIIEKRQSVAFWCNPISGHATLYWYQQILGQGPKLLIQFQNNGVVDDSQLPKDRFSAERLKGVDSTLKIQPAKLEDSAVYLCASSLDGRTLPNYGYTFGSGTRLTVV.

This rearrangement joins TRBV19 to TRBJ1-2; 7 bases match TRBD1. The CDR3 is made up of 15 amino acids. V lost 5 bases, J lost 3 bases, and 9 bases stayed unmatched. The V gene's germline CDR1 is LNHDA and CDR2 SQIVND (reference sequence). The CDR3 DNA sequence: TGTGCCAGTAGTTTCACAGGGGATGCGGACTATGGCTACACCTTC. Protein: CASSFTGDADYGYTF. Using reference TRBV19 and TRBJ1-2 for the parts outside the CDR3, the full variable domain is DGGITQSPKYLFRKEGQNVTLSCEQNLNHDAMYWYRQDPGQGLRLIYYSQIVNDFQKGDIAEGYSVSREKKESFPLTVTSAQKNPTAFYLCASSFTGDADYGYTFGSGTRLTVV.

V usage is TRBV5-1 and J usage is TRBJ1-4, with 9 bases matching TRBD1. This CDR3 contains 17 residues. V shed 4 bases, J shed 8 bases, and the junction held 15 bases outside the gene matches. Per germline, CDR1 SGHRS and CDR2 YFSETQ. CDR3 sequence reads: CASSGGQGAPRGEKLFF. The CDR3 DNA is TGCGCCAGCAGCGGGGGACAGGGCGCCCCGCGAGGAGAAAAACTGTTTTTT.

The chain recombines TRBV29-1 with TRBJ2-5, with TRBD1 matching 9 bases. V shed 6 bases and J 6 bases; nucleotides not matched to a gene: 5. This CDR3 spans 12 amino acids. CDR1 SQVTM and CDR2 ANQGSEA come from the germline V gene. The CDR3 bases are TGCAGCGTGACGGGACAGGGCCAGACCCAGTACTTC. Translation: CSVTGQGQTQYF.

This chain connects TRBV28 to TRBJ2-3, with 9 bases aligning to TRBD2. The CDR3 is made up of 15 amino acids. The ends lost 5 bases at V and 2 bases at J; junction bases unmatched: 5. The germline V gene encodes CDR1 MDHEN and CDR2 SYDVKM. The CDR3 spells CASSAEREATDTQYF. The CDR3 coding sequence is TGTGCCAGCAGTGCCGAGCGGGAGGCCACAGATACGCAGTATTTT.

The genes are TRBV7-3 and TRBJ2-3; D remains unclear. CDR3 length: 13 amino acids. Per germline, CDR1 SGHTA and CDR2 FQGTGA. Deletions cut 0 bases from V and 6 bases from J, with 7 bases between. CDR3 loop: CASSLTFSDTQYF. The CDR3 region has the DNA TGTGCCAGCAGCTTAACGTTTTCGGATACGCAGTATTTT.

The CDR3 is CASSPPTLNGYTF. The CDR3 bases are TGTGCCAGCAGTCCCCCCACATTGAATGGCTACACCTTC. The chain uses TRBV28 and TRBJ1-2; D uncertain. Deletions cut 5 bases from V and 6 bases from J, with 13 bases between. The CDR3 covers 13 residues. Germline CDR1 and CDR2: MDHEN and SYDVKM.

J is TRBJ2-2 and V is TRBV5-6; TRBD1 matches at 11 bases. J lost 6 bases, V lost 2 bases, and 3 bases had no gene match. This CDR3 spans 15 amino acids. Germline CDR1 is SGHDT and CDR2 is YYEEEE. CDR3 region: CASSFGTGGPGELFF. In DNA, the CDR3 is TGTGCCAGCAGCTTCGGGACAGGGGGTCCCGGGGAGCTGTTTTTT.

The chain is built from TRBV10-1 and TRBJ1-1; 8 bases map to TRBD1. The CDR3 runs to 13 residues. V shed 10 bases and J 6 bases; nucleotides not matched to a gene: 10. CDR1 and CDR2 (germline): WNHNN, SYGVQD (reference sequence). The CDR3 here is CANNRGDRAEAFF. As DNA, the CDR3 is TGCGCCAATAACAGGGGGGATAGGGCTGAAGCTTTCTTT.

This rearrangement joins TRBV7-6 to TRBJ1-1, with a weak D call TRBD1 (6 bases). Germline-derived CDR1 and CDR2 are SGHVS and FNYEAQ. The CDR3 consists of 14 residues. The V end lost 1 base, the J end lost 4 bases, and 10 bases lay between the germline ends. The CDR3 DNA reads TGTGCCAGCAGCTTAGAGAGAGGGGGCACTGAAGCTTTCTTT. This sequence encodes CASSLERGGTEAFF. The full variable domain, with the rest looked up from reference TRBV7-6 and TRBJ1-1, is GAGVSQSPRYKVTKRGQDVALRCDPISGHVSLYWYRQALGQGPEFLTYFNYEAQQDKSGLPNDRFSAERPEGSISTLTIQRTEQRDSAMYRCASSLERGGTEAFFGQGTRLTVV.

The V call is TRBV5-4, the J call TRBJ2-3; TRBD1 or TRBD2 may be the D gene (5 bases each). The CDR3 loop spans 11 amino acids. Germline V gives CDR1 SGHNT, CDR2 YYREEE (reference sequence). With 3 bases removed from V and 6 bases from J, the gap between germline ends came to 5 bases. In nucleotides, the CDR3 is TGTGCCAGCAGCTGGGGGGATACGCAGTATTTT. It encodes CASSWGDTQYF.

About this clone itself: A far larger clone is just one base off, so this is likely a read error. The CDR3 is CASSQWRNEKLFF. The CDR3 DNA is TGTGCCAGCAGCCAATGGCGTAATGAAAAACTGTTTTTT. The rearrangement links TRBV7-8 to TRBJ1-4; D gene unclear. The CDR3 has 13 residues. CDR1 and CDR2 from the germline V gene are SGHVS and FQNEAQ. V was shortened by 5 bases and J by 4 bases, with 8 bases between the two germline ends.

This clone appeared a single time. CDR3 coding DNA: TGCAGCGTTGATGGCGGAGGCGGTTCCTACGAGCAGTACTTC. It is translated as CSVDGGGGSYEQYF. This chain links TRBV29-1 with TRBJ2-7, with D perhaps TRBD2 (5 bases). This CDR3 spans 14 amino acids. Germline V gene sequence: CDR1 SQVTM, CDR2 ANQGSEA. The germline V and J ends were trimmed by 3 bases and 1 base, with 13 bases remaining between them.

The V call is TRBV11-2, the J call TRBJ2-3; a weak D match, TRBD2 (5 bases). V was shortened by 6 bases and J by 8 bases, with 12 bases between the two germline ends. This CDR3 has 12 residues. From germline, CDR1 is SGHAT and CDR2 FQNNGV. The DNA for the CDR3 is TGTGCCAGCAGGGAACTAGATGGTACGCAGTATTTT. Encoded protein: CASRELDGTQYF. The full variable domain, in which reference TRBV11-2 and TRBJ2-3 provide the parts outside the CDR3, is EAGVAQSPRYKIIEKRQSVAFWCNPISGHATLYWYQQILGQGPKLLIQFQNNGVVDDSQLPKDRFSAERLKGVDSTLKIQPAKLEDSAVYLCASRELDGTQYFGPGTRLTVL.

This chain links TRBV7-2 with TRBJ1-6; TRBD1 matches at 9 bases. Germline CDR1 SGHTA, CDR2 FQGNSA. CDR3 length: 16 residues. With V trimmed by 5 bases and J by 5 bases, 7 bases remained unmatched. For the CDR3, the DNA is TGTGCCAGCAGCCGGACAGGGGCCACCGATAATTCACCCCTCCACTTT. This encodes CASSRTGATDNSPLHF.

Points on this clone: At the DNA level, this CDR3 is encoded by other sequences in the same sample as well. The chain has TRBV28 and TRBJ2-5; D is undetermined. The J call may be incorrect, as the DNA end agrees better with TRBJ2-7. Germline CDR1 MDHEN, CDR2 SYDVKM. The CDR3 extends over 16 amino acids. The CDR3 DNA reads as TGTGCCAGCAGTTTAGTCGGACGTTCAAAAATCTACGAGCAGTACTTC. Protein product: CASSLVGRSKIYEQYF.

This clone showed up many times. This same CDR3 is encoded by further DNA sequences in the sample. For the CDR3, the DNA is TGTGCCTGGAGTGTGGGCTTAGGGACAGCGGGAAAAACTCAGTACTTC. Encoded protein: CAWSVGLGTAGKTQYF. J is TRBJ2-4 and V is TRBV30; D tentatively reads TRBD1 or TRBD2 (7 bases each). V gave up 0 bases and J gave up 12 bases, with 24 bases separating them. Germline V gene data show CDR1 as GTSNPN and CDR2 as SVGIG (reference sequence). The CDR3 spans 16 residues.

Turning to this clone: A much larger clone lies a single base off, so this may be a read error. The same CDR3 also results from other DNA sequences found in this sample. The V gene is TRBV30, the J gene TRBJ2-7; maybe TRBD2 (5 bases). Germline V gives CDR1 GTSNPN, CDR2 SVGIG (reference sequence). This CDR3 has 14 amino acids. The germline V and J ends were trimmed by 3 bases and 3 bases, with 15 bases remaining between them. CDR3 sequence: CAWSPDRELYEQYF. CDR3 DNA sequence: TGTGCCTGGAGCCCCGACCGGGAACTCTACGAGCAGTACTTC. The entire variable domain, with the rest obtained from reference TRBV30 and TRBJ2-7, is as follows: SQTIHQWPATLVQPVGSPLSLECTVEGTSNPNLYWYRQAAGRGLQLLFYSVGIGQISSEVPQNLSASRPQDRQFILSSKKLLLSDSGFYLCAWSPDRELYEQYFGPGTRLTVT.

This CDR3 is CSVVNQGTNTEAFF. In DNA form, the CDR3 reads TGCAGCGTTGTAAATCAGGGGACGAACACTGAAGCTTTCTTT. The chain uses TRBV29-1 and TRBJ1-1, with a possible D match to TRBD1 (6 bases). Germline assignment: CDR1 SQVTM and CDR2 ANQGSEA. The CDR3 contains 14 residues. The V end lost 4 bases, the J end lost 1 base, and 13 bases lay between the germline ends.

The CDR3 spells CASSTTGLGRDYGYTF. DNA for the CDR3: TGTGCCAGTAGTACGACAGGGTTGGGGAGAGACTATGGCTACACCTTC. This chain connects TRBV19 to TRBJ1-2; 7 bases match TRBD1. The germline V gene encodes CDR1 LNHDA and CDR2 SQIVND (reference sequence). The CDR3 is 16 amino acids. V trimming: 4 bases; J trimming: 3 bases; junction bases outside the gene matches: 11.

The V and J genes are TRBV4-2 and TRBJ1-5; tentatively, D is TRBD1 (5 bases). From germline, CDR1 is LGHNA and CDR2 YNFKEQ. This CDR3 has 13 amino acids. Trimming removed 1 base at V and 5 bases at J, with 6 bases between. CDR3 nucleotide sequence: TGTGCCAGCAGCCAAGCGGGGGATCAGCCCCAGCATTTT. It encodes CASSQAGDQPQHF.

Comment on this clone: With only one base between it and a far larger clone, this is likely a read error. Here the CDR3 DNA reads TGTGCCGGCAGTGTCGGAGGGCCTGGAAACACCATATATTTT. It is translated as CAGSVGGPGNTIYF. The chain has TRBV2 and TRBJ1-3; D is ambiguous. Germline V gene sequence: CDR1 SNHLY, CDR2 FYNNEI. The CDR3 covers 14 residues.

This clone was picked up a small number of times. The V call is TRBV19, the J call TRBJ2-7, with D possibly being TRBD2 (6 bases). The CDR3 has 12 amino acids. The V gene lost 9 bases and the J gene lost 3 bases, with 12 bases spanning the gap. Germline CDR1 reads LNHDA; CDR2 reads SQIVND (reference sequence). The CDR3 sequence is CARSLEGYEQYF. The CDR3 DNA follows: TGTGCCAGGTCATTGGAGGGCTACGAGCAGTACTTC.

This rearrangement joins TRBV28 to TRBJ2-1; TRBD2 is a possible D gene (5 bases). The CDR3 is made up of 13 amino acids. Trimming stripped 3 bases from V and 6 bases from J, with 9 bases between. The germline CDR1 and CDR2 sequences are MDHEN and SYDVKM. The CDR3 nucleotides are TGTGCCAGCAGTTTTACTAGATCCAATGAGCAGTTCTTC. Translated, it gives CASSFTRSNEQFF.

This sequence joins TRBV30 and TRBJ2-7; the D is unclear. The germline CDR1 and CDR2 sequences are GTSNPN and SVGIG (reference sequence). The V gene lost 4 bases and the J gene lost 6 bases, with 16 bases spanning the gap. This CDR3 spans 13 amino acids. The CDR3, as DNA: TGTGCCTGGAATTTGGGGTTTTCGGCCGAGCAGTACTTC. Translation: CAWNLGFSAEQYF.

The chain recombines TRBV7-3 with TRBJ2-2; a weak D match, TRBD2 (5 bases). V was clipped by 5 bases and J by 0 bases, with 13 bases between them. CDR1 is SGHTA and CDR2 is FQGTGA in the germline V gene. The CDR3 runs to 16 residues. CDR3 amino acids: CASSPLGDTNTGELFF. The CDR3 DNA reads TGTGCCAGCAGCCCCCTCGGGGATACGAACACCGGGGAGCTGTTTTTT.

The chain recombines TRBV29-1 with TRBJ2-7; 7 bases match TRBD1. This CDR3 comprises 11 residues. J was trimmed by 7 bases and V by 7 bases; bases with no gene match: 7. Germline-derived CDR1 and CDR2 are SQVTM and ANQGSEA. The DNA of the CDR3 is TGCAGCGCAAAGGGGGCGCGAGAGCAGTACTTC. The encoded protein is CSAKGAREQYF.

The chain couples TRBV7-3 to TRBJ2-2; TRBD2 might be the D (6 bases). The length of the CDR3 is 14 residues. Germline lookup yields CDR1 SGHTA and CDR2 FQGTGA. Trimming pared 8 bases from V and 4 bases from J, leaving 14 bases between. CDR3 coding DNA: TGTGCCAGCGCGGCGGAGGGGCCCACCGGGGAGCTGTTTTTT. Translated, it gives CASAAEGPTGELFF.